This is a list of T cell receptor beta chains from one sample in a study of cytomegalovirus exposure and HLA in healthy donors. Clones were read by immunoSEQ multiplex PCR, and TCRdb kept only the in-frame ones, dropping some. The data hold some 160,000 clones, with around 78% observed a single time. Sequencing used PBMCs. The receptors originated from a middle-aged man in good health and CMV-seronegative. CDR3s include the opening cysteine and the closing phenylalanine or tryptophan. Each record gives: J gene, clone size, V gene, D gene, CDR3 DNA, CDR3 protein. D genes are given only for firm matches. Clone size is given for some rows only: seen once, a few or many times, or a class if the clone is expanded.

TRBJ2-3 | NA | TRBV9 | NA | TGTGCCAGCAGCGTAGATGTAGGACAGAGCAATACGCAGTATTTT | CASSVDVGQSNTQYF
TRBJ1-1 | NA | TRBV9 | NA | TGTGCCAGCAGCCCGAAAGGGGACCGGGGGGACACTGAAGCTTTCTTT | CASSPKGDRGDTEAFF
TRBJ2-3 | NA | TRBV10-1 | NA | TGCGCCAGCAGTGAATTGGCGGCAGGGCCCGCAGATACGCAGTATTTT | CASSELAAGPADTQYF
TRBJ2-3 | NA | TRBV18 | NA | TGTGCCAGCTCACCACAGGAGCGGAGTAGCACAGATACGCAGTATTTT | CASSPQERSSTDTQYF
TRBJ2-7 | NA | TRBV6-5 | TRBD1 | TGTGCCAGCAGTTATCGACAGGGTCGGGAGCAGTACTTC | CASSYRQGREQYF
TRBJ2-1 | NA | TRBV28 | NA | TGTGCCAGCAGCCCCGCCGGGCAGGGCTCCTACAATGAGCAGTTCTTC | CASSPAGQGSYNEQFF
TRBJ1-2 | NA | TRBV6-1 | NA | TGTGCCAGCAGTGAACGCAGGGAAAGCTATGGCTACACCTTC | CASSERRESYGYTF
TRBJ2-7 | NA | TRBV6-1 | TRBD1 | TGTGCCAGCAGTGACCGGGACAGGCTAACCTACGAGCAGTACTTC | CASSDRDRLTYEQYF
TRBJ1-1 | NA | TRBV6-1 | NA | TGTGCCAGCAGTGAATTCCAGGCGAACACTGAAGCTTTCTTT | CASSEFQANTEAFF
TRBJ1-5 | NA | TRBV5-6 | NA | TGTGCCAGCAGCTCGCTCCGGGGGGATCTGAGTCAGCCCCAGCATTTT | CASSSLRGDLSQPQHF
TRBJ1-3 | NA | TRBV6-6 | NA | TGTGCCAGCACCCCCGGTGGAAACACCATATATTTT | CASTPGGNTIYF
TRBJ2-7 | NA | TRBV20-1 | NA | TGCAGTGCTAGAGTGGGGGCCGAGCAGTACTTC | CSARVGAEQYF
TRBJ2-7 | NA | TRBV27 | NA | TGTGCCAGCAGTTTAGTAAGGGGGGGGGACGAGCAGTACTTC | CASSLVRGGDEQYF
TRBJ2-3 | NA | TRBV5-4 | TRBD1 | TGTGCCAGCAGCTTGGCTCCGGGACAGACTAGCACAGATACGCAGTATTTT | CASSLAPGQTSTDTQYF
TRBJ2-5 | NA | TRBV4-1 | TRBD2 | TGCGCCAGCAGCCGCCTACTAGCGGGAGATAGAGAGACCCAGTACTTC | CASSRLLAGDRETQYF
TRBJ2-1 | NA | TRBV11-1 | NA | TGTGCCAGCAGCTTAAGGACTATTGAGCAGTTCTTC | CASSLRTIEQFF
TRBJ1-2 | NA | TRBV18 | TRBD1 | TGTGCCAGCTCACCGGGACAGGATTACTATGGCTACACCTTC | CASSPGQDYYGYTF
TRBJ2-1 | NA | TRBV12-5 | NA | TGTGCTAGTGGGCTGAGTTCTTACAATGAGCAGTTCTTC | CASGLSSYNEQFF
TRBJ2-7 | NA | TRBV11-2 | TRBD2 | TGTGCCAGCAGCCTATTTCGGGTAGCGGGAGACGAGCAGTACTTC | CASSLFRVAGDEQYF
TRBJ2-2 | NA | TRBV5-4 | TRBD1 | TGTGCCAGCAGCCGTGGGGGACAGGTCTCTGGAAACACCGGGGAGCTGTTTTTT | CASSRGGQVSGNTGELFF
TRBJ1-4 | NA | TRBV14 | NA | TGTGCCAGCAGCACCCCTCGGGGGGAAAAACTGTTTTTT | CASSTPRGEKLFF
TRBJ2-5 | few | TRBV4-2 | NA | TGTGCCAGCAGCCAAGGTTTGCAGGCGGAGACCCAGTACTTC | CASSQGLQAETQYF
TRBJ2-7 | NA | TRBV19 | TRBD2 | TGTGCCAGACTCCTTAGGGCGGGAGGAATATCCTACGAGCAGTACTTC | CARLLRAGGISYEQYF
TRBJ1-2 | NA | TRBV2 | TRBD1 | TGTGCCAGCAGTGAAGCGCTTCATTGGGACAGTAACTATGGCTACACCTTC | CASSEALHWDSNYGYTF
TRBJ2-3 | NA | TRBV9 | NA | TGTGCCAGCAGCGTAGGGGGGCTTGGCACAGATACGCAGTATTTT | CASSVGGLGTDTQYF
TRBJ1-1 | NA | TRBV5-1 | NA | TGCGCCAGCAGCTTCCAGGGGTATGGGACTGAAGCTTTCTTT | CASSFQGYGTEAFF
TRBJ2-7 | NA | TRBV6-1 | TRBD1 | TGTGCCAGCAGTCGAACAGGGGGGTCCTACGAGCAGTACTTC | CASSRTGGSYEQYF
TRBJ2-3 | NA | TRBV28 | NA | TGTGCCAGCAGTTTACAGGGTGGGGGCACAGATACGCAGTATTTT | CASSLQGGGTDTQYF
TRBJ1-5 | NA | TRBV29-1 | NA | TGCAGCGTCAGGACACCAAATCAGCCCCAGCATTTT | CSVRTPNQPQHF
TRBJ2-3 | NA | TRBV5-1 | TRBD2 | TGCGCCAGTAAGATAGCGGGAGGGCGGGCAGATACGCAGTATTTT | CASKIAGGRADTQYF
TRBJ1-1 | NA | TRBV27 | TRBD1 | TGTGCCAGCAGTTGGGACAGGGACACTGAAGCTTTCTTT | CASSWDRDTEAFF
TRBJ1-5 | NA | TRBV10-3 | NA | TGTGCCATCAGTGAGAGGGGGTCAGGGAGTGGTCAGCCCCAGCATTTT | CAISERGSGSGQPQHF
TRBJ1-2 | once | TRBV28 | NA | TGTGCCAGCAGCCCCCCGCAGGGGAATTTGGAAGGCTATGGCTACACCTTC | CASSPPQGNLEGYGYTF
TRBJ1-2 | NA | TRBV2 | NA | TGTGCCAGCAGTGATCAGGGGCCCAACTATGGCTACACCTTC | CASSDQGPNYGYTF
TRBJ1-1 | NA | TRBV6-5 | TRBD1 | TGTGCCAGCAGCCGGGACAGGAACACTGAAGCTTTCTTT | CASSRDRNTEAFF
TRBJ2-3 | NA | TRBV5-1 | NA | TGCGCCAGCAGCATGGGGAACAGGGTGAACACAGATACGCAGTATTTT | CASSMGNRVNTDTQYF
TRBJ1-5 | NA | TRBV6-1 | NA | TGTGCCAGCAGTGTCTCGGGAAGCAATCAGCCCCAGCATTTT | CASSVSGSNQPQHF
TRBJ1-6 | NA | TRBV28 | NA | TGTGCCAGCAGTCCCCGACGGGGGTTTCCACCCCTCCACTTT | CASSPRRGFPPLHF
TRBJ2-2 | NA | TRBV28 | NA | TGTGCCAGCAGCCGAAGACCGCCTCAGGGCGGGGAGCTGTTTTTT | CASSRRPPQGGELFF
TRBJ2-5 | NA | TRBV25-1 | NA | TGTGCCAGCAGTGACGAAGACGGAGGTATGGAGACCCAGTACTTC | CASSDEDGGMETQYF
TRBJ2-7 | NA | TRBV11-2 | TRBD2 | TGTGCCAGCAGCTCCCTAGCGGGAGGGCAGTACGAGCAGTACTTC | CASSSLAGGQYEQYF
TRBJ2-5 | NA | TRBV7-7 | TRBD1 | TGTGCCAGCAGCCGGGCAGGGGGCAAGCAAGAGACCCAGTACTTC | CASSRAGGKQETQYF
TRBJ2-2 | NA | TRBV19 | TRBD2 | TGTGCCAGTAAACTAGCGGGAGGCTGGAACACCGGGGAGCTGTTTTTT | CASKLAGGWNTGELFF
TRBJ1-5 | NA | TRBV19 | TRBD1 | TGTGCCAGTAGTATAGGAGGGACAGGAAATCAGCCCCAGCATTTT | CASSIGGTGNQPQHF
TRBJ2-1 | NA | TRBV5-1 | TRBD2 | TGCGCCAGCAGCTGGACTAGCGGGAGGGCCTACAATGAGCAGTTCTTC | CASSWTSGRAYNEQFF
TRBJ2-7 | NA | TRBV30 | NA | TGTGCCTGGAGTGTACTAACCATTGGCGGGCAGTACTTC | CAWSVLTIGGQYF
TRBJ2-4 | NA | TRBV5-4 | TRBD1 | TGTGCCAGCAGCTTAAAGACAGGGGGTCCCAAAAACATTCAGTACTTC | CASSLKTGGPKNIQYF
TRBJ2-1 | NA | TRBV5-8 | NA | TGTGCCGTCGAGTCAGGGGCTCGCTACAATGAGCAGTTCTTC | CAVESGARYNEQFF